The following is a T cell receptor beta chain sequence with its context. Its cognate antigen has yet to be identified. There are no base qualities to consult, and no much larger clone falls within one base. Collaborating institutions collected whole blood in K2EDTA tubes following their own protocols. For TCRbeta analysis, collaborators shipped samples as frozen whole blood, isolated PBMCs, or DNA extracted from either of those sample types. These data originate in a study of blood T cell repertoires in COVID-19 (dated by TCRdb to about 2020). With regard to the full study: Samples covering the acute and convalescent phases of COVID-19 were provided by collaborators in the United States, Italy and Spain. The material from the prospective study consisted of cDNA or gDNA derived from T cells, B-cell-depleted T cells, or PBMCs. The dataset comprised deeply sampled blood TCRbeta repertoires from subjects exposed to, actively infected with, or recovered from COVID-19. A freely available public database, intended as a resource for researchers studying the immune response to SARS-CoV-2, is where the repertoires were released. Samples were obtained from the ongoing ImmuneRACE study (first 160 participants) and from over 1,000 subjects provided by 6 global collaborators. Nearly every sample came with metadata listing a de-identified subject ID, COVID-19 status, age in years and sex. Where available, HLA class I and class II types were obtained from metadata supplied by the sample provider rather than from assay-based typing. The study at large found these results: The quantity of clinical and demographic metadata differed by source and by participant and was supplied without curation.

The immunoSEQ Assay, a bias-controlled multiplex PCR, was used to amplify TCRbeta CDR3 regions from genomic DNA. Processing in the source paper ran as follows. The number of nucleated cells in each sample was estimated by amplification of reference gene primers within the assay. To quantify the absolute abundance of each unique TCRbeta CDR3 rearrangement, sequence reads were collapsed and filtered. Productive Simpson clonality was computed per sample as the square root of Simpson's diversity index over productive rearrangements. TCRdb obtained this table from immuneACCESS and retained in-frame rearrangements with V and J assigned. These tables miss some clones; where compared with another copy, unresolved V genes account for less than half of the shortfall, and the remainder is unexplained. V and J calls and clone size are as listed in that table; D and trimming were resolved from the DNA. This sample comprises around 250,000 clones, roughly 82% of them detected only once. The ten most abundant clones make up roughly an eighth of the sample.

At the junction V is shortened by 4 bases and J by 3 bases; bases outside the gene matches: 5. Reading the germline V gene gives CDR1 SNHLY and CDR2 FYNNEI. The CDR3 runs 15 residues from the cysteine to the phenylalanine. Only the CDR3 portion is preserved as DNA: 45 bases, with reading frame beginning at the first base. Here the chain combines TRBV2 and TRBJ2-2; 7 central bases correspond to TRBD1. Source material: peripheral blood. The TCR was taken from a man older than 75 with acute or convalescent COVID-19. The CDR3 amino acid sequence is: CASSGQGMDTGELFF. Here is the DNA: TGTGCCAGCAGTGGACAGGGTATGGACACCGGGGAGCTGTTTTTT. Full variable domain (CDR3 extended with the reference TRBV2 and TRBJ2-2 proteins): EPEVTQTPSHQVTQMGQEVILRCVPISNHLYFYWYRQILGQKVEFLVSFYNNEISEKSEIFDDQFSVERPDGSNFTLKIRSTKLEDSAMYFCASSGQGMDTGELFFGEGSRLTVL.